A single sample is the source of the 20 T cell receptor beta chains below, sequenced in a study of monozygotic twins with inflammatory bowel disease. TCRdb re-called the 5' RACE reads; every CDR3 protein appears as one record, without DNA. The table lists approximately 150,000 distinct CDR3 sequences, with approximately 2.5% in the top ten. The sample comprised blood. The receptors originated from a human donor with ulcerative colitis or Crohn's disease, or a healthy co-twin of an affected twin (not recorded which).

CDR3 loop: CASSLTAAWNEQFF. The rearrangement uses TRBV28 and TRBJ2-1. The CDR3 runs 14 residues. Germline loops: CDR1 MDHEN, CDR2 SYDVKM.

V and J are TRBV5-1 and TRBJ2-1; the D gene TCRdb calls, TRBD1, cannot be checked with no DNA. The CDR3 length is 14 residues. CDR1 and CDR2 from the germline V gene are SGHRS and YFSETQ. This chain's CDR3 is CASSLRTGGRGQFF.

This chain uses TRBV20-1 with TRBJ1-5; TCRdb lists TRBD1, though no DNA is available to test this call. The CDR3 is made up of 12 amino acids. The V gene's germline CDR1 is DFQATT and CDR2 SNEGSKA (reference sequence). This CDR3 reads CSARDGNQPQHF.

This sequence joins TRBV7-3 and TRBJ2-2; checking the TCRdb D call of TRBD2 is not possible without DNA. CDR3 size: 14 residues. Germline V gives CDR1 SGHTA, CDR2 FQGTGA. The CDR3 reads CASSPGGPTGELFF.

The CDR3 loop is CSAGTHGDTQYF. The rearrangement uses TRBV20-1 and TRBJ2-3; TCRdb's D call of TRBD1 is untestable without DNA. Germline CDR1 DFQATT, CDR2 SNEGSKA (reference sequence). CDR3 length: 12 residues.

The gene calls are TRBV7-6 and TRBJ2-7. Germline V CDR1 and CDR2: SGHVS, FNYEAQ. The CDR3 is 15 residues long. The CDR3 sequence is CASSLTHGGRYEQYF.

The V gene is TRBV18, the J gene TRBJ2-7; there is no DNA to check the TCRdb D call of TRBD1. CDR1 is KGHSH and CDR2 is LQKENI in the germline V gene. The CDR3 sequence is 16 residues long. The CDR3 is CASSPPGQGLSYEQYF.

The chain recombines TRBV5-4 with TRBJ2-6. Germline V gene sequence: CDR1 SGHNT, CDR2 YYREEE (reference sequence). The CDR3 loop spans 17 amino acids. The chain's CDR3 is CASSLARLSSGANVLTF.

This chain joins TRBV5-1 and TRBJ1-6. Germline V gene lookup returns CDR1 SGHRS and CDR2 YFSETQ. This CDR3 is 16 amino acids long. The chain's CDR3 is CASSLSGGQGNSPLHF.

The CDR3 region is CASSLEGTVTRFYEQYF. The chain employs TRBV5-1 and TRBJ2-7; the D gene TCRdb calls, TRBD1, cannot be checked with no DNA. Germline V gene lookup returns CDR1 SGHRS and CDR2 YFSETQ. The CDR3 is 17 amino acids.

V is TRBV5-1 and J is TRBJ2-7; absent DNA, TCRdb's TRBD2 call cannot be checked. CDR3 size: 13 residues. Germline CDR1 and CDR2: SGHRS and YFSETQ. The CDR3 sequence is CASSAVPSGGEYF.

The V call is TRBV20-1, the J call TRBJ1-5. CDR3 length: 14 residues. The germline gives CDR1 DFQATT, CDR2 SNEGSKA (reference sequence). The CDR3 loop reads CSAREDLSNQPQHF.

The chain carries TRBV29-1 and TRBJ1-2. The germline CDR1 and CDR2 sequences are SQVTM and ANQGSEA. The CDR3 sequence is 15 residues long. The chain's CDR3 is CSVEDRARSPYGYTF.

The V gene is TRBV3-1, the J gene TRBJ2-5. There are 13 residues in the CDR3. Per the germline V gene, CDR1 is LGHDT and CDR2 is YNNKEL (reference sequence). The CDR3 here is CASSQVMQETQYF.

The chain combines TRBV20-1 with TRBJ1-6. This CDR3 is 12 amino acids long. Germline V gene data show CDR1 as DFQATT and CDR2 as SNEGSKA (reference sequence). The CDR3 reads CSATENNSPLHF.

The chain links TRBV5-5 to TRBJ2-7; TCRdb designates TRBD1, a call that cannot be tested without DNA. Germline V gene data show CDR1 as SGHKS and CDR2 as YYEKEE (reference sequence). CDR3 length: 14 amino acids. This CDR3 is CASSRQQGSYEQYF.

The chain's CDR3 is CASRSAREVNSPLHF. The rearrangement links TRBV6-2 or TRBV6-3 to TRBJ1-6; TCRdb designates TRBD1, a call that cannot be tested without DNA. The CDR3 is 15 residues long. Germline lookup yields CDR1 MNHEY and CDR2 SVGEGT.

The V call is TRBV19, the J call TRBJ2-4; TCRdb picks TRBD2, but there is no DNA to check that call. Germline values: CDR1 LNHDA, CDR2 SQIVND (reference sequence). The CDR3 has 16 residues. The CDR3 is CASSPLGGGGKNMQYF.

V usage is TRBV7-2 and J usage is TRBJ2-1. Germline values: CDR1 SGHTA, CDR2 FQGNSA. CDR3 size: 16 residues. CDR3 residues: CASSRGLASSYNEQFF.

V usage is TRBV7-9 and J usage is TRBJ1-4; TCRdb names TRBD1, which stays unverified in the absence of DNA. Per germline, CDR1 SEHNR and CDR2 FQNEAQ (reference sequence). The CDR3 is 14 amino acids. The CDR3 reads CASSRLTGEEKLFF.